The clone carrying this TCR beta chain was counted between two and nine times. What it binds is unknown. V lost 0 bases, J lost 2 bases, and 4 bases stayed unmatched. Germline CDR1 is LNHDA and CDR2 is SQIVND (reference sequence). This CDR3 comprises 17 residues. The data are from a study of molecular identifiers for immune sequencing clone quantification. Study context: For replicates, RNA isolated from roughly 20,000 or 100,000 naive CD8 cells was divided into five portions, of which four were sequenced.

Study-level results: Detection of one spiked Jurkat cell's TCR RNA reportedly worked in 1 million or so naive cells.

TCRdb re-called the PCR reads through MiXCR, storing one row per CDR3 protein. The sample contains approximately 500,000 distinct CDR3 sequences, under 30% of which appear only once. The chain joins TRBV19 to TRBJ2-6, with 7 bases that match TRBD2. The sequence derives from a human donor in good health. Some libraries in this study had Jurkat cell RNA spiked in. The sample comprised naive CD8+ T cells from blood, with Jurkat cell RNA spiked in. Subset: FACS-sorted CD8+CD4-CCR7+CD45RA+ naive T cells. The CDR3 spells CASSIDLGGTGANVLTF. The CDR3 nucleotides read TGTGCCAGTAGTATAGATTTGGGGGGGACTGGGGCCAACGTCCTGACTTTC.